Each of the 11 T cell receptor beta chains below was sequenced from the same sample in a study of blood T cell repertoires in COVID-19. Profiled with immunoSEQ multiplex PCR; TCRdb holds only in-frame clones, not every one. This repertoire shows roughly 220,000 clones, 65% to 90% found once; its top ten account for 5.9%. The specimen was peripheral blood. Every receptor here comes from an elderly man with acute or convalescent COVID-19.

This chain connects TRBV5-1 to TRBJ1-1; D perhaps matches TRBD1 (5 bases). The CDR3 length is 14 residues. With 1 base removed from V and 6 bases from J, the gap between germline ends came to 13 bases. Germline-derived CDR1 and CDR2 are SGHRS and YFSETQ. The CDR3 protein is CASSLRQPGAEAFF. The CDR3 DNA reads TGCGCCAGCAGCTTGAGGCAGCCGGGGGCTGAAGCTTTCTTT.

The chain carries TRBV29-1 and TRBJ2-7; D is perhaps TRBD1 (5 bases). V dropped 5 bases and J dropped 3 bases, with 11 bases sitting between them. The CDR3 is made up of 12 amino acids. From germline, CDR1 is SQVTM and CDR2 ANQGSEA. The CDR3 DNA reads as TGCAGCGTTTTGACAGTGGGCTACGAGCAGTACTTC. Its protein is CSVLTVGYEQYF.

This clone has just one count. The J gene is TRBJ1-2, the V gene TRBV27; 7 bases agree with TRBD1. The junction had 9 bases not matched to a gene; V was cut back by 0 bases and J by 8 bases. From germline, CDR1 is MNHEY and CDR2 SMNVEV (reference sequence). The CDR3 has 15 amino acids. CDR3 sequence (DNA): TGTGCCAGCAGTTTATCGCCCCTACAGGGGCGAGGCTACACCTTC. Protein product: CASSLSPLQGRGYTF.

This clone was seen a handful of times. The chain joins TRBV30 to TRBJ1-1; TRBD1 agrees at 7 bases. There are 15 residues in the CDR3. The junction had 10 bases not matched to a gene; V was cut back by 4 bases and J by 2 bases. Per germline, CDR1 GTSNPN and CDR2 SVGIG (reference sequence). CDR3: CAWTPRDRRNTEAFF. The CDR3 DNA sequence: TGTGCCTGGACTCCCCGGGACAGAAGAAACACTGAAGCTTTCTTT.

The V gene is TRBV10-1, the J gene TRBJ1-2; tentatively, D is TRBD1 (6 bases). The germline CDR1 and CDR2 sequences are WNHNN and SYGVQD (reference sequence). V dropped 6 bases and J dropped 6 bases, with 14 bases sitting between them. The CDR3 loop spans 13 amino acids. As DNA, the CDR3 is TGCGCCAGCAGCACGAACAGGGTCGATGGCTACACCTTC. As protein: CASSTNRVDGYTF.

The chain uses TRBV7-2 and TRBJ1-4, with TRBD1 identical over 9 bases. CDR1 and CDR2 from the germline V gene are SGHTA and FQGNSA. The CDR3 totals 15 residues. The junction had 5 bases not matched to a gene; V was cut back by 5 bases and J by 4 bases. The CDR3 here is CASSPPGQGNEKLFF. CDR3 coding DNA: TGTGCCAGCAGCCCCCCGGGACAGGGTAATGAAAAACTGTTTTTT.

This clone came up once. The chain links TRBV28 to TRBJ2-1; 7 bases agree with TRBD1. CDR1 MDHEN and CDR2 SYDVKM come from the germline V gene. This CDR3 is built from 14 residues. V gave up 2 bases and J gave up 9 bases; unmatched junction bases: 7. The CDR3 loop reads CASSLTGQIGEQFF. The CDR3 coding sequence is TGTGCCAGCAGTTTAACGGGACAGATAGGTGAGCAGTTCTTC.

This sequence joins TRBV19 and TRBJ1-1; 9 positions match TRBD1. V dropped 6 bases and J dropped 4; count of bases not matched to a gene: 6. The germline V gene has CDR1 LNHDA and CDR2 SQIVND (reference sequence). The CDR3 is made up of 14 amino acids. The CDR3 sequence is CASSRTGGRTEAFF. Written as DNA, the CDR3 is TGTGCCAGTAGCCGAACAGGGGGCCGCACTGAAGCTTTCTTT.

The chain combines TRBV6-5 with TRBJ2-7; tentative D call: TRBD1 (7 bases). Germline CDR1 and CDR2: MNHEY and SVGAGI. This CDR3 has 14 amino acids. Deletions cut 6 bases from V and 0 bases from J, with 12 bases between. The CDR3 here is CASRRGDSSYEQYF. The DNA of the CDR3 is TGTGCCAGCAGACGCGGGGACAGCTCCTACGAGCAGTACTTC.

This clone was seen a single time. This chain uses TRBV5-1 with TRBJ2-1; 9 bases line up with TRBD2. CDR1 is SGHRS and CDR2 is YFSETQ in the germline V gene. This CDR3 region has 16 residues. With 7 bases clipped from V and 4 bases from J, the junction kept 12 bases outside the gene matches. The CDR3 nucleotides read TGCGCCAGCGGTTCCCGACCTAGCGGGAATTACAATGAGCAGTTCTTC. Translating it yields CASGSRPSGNYNEQFF.

The rearrangement joins TRBV30 to TRBJ1-1; D call uncertain. Germline V lookup: CDR1 GTSNPN, CDR2 SVGIG (reference sequence). V lost 3 bases, J lost 5 bases, and 10 bases lay in between. The CDR3 length is 12 residues. The CDR3 nucleotides are TGTGCCTGGAGGGGCGGGTTTACTGAAGCTTTCTTT. It encodes CAWRGGFTEAFF.